These T cell receptor beta chains were read from a single sample in a study of control samples from healthy donors and cancer patients. Using immunoSEQ multiplex PCR, the repertoire was profiled, and TCRdb retains in-frame clones only, with some absent. The repertoire holds over 100,000 clones, with 75% to 95% as singletons. The sample taken for sequencing was blood. Receptors were obtained from a man aged 40-55 years in good health. CDR3s include the opening cysteine and the closing phenylalanine or tryptophan.

j_gene: TRBJ2-7
v_gene: TRBV7-3
CDR3aa: CASSLKGQGPYEQYF

j_gene: TRBJ1-2
v_gene: TRBV7-9
CDR3aa: CASSLEQGYGYTF

j_gene: TRBJ2-7
v_gene: TRBV2
CDR3aa: CASSPLVTGGYEQYF

j_gene: TRBJ2-7
v_gene: TRBV6-6
CDR3aa: CASSKDRGAYEQYF

j_gene: TRBJ2-7
v_gene: TRBV5-5
CDR3aa: CASSYGPGYEQYF

j_gene: TRBJ1-2
v_gene: TRBV5-1
CDR3aa: CASSQTNNYGYTF

j_gene: TRBJ2-1
v_gene: TRBV2
CDR3aa: CASREGDLSYNEQFF

j_gene: TRBJ1-1
v_gene: TRBV29-1
CDR3aa: CSAEAMNTEAFF

j_gene: TRBJ2-1
v_gene: TRBV9
CDR3aa: CASSVVRLAGGNSSYNEQFF

j_gene: TRBJ2-1
v_gene: TRBV5-1
CDR3aa: CASSLLAGVEFF

j_gene: TRBJ1-5
v_gene: TRBV6-5
CDR3aa: CASTRQGMSNQPQHF

j_gene: TRBJ2-7
v_gene: TRBV19
CDR3aa: CASSSPGLPSYEQYF

j_gene: TRBJ2-1
v_gene: TRBV5-8
CDR3aa: CASRPLVGGAYNEQFF

j_gene: TRBJ1-5
v_gene: TRBV5-1
CDR3aa: CASSLGLGLDQPQHF

j_gene: TRBJ2-3
v_gene: TRBV5-4
CDR3aa: CASSFQTGMSPDTQYF

j_gene: TRBJ1-6
v_gene: TRBV5-4
CDR3aa: CASSLDRGLSNSPLHF

j_gene: TRBJ1-1
v_gene: TRBV7-2
CDR3aa: CASSLGLAGGEAFF

j_gene: TRBJ2-1
v_gene: TRBV29-1
CDR3aa: CSGGPGAGSYNEQFF

j_gene: TRBJ2-3
v_gene: TRBV30
CDR3aa: CAWSGGLADTQYF

j_gene: TRBJ1-4
v_gene: TRBV5-1
CDR3aa: CASSLATDYNEKLFF

j_gene: TRBJ1-6
v_gene: TRBV6-4
CDR3aa: CASSDERNSPLHF

j_gene: TRBJ2-7
v_gene: TRBV30
CDR3aa: CAWSRLAGGYEQYF

j_gene: TRBJ1-1
v_gene: TRBV28
CDR3aa: CASSPGARDFVMNTEAFF

j_gene: TRBJ1-2
v_gene: TRBV5-8
CDR3aa: CASSLTRVAGYTF

j_gene: TRBJ2-2
v_gene: TRBV7-9
CDR3aa: CASSLAGAGELFF

j_gene: TRBJ1-1
v_gene: TRBV15
CDR3aa: CATSRGVAGNTEAFF

j_gene: TRBJ1-3
v_gene: TRBV24-1
CDR3aa: CATSDLAGRDGDTIYF

j_gene: TRBJ1-4
v_gene: TRBV13
CDR3aa: CASSFKVGNEKLFF

j_gene: TRBJ2-1
v_gene: TRBV28
CDR3aa: CASSFGLAGGPWQFF

j_gene: TRBJ2-2
v_gene: TRBV7-9
CDR3aa: CASSFQGTGELFF

j_gene: TRBJ2-5
v_gene: TRBV5-6
CDR3aa: CASSLVGGGETQYF

j_gene: TRBJ1-1
v_gene: TRBV7-8
CDR3aa: CASSLRRGVTEAFF

j_gene: TRBJ1-3
v_gene: TRBV25-1
CDR3aa: CASSDSDRGNTIYF

j_gene: TRBJ2-7
v_gene: TRBV5-6
CDR3aa: CASSTTGGLYYEQYF

j_gene: TRBJ1-2
v_gene: TRBV19
CDR3aa: CATWGGRGYTF

j_gene: TRBJ1-2
v_gene: TRBV6-5
CDR3aa: CASSYSGTGVGYTF

j_gene: TRBJ1-1
v_gene: TRBV19
CDR3aa: CASSLVGVNTEAFF

j_gene: TRBJ2-2
v_gene: TRBV24-1
CDR3aa: CATSAPPPGELFF

j_gene: TRBJ1-1
v_gene: TRBV7-8
CDR3aa: CASSLDRGLTGTEAFF

j_gene: TRBJ1-1
v_gene: TRBV21-1
CDR3aa: CASSARGICEAFF

j_gene: TRBJ2-5
v_gene: TRBV7-3
CDR3aa: CASSLTLAGGETQYF

j_gene: TRBJ1-1
v_gene: TRBV5-1
CDR3aa: CASSSAGTGVHTEAFF

j_gene: TRBJ2-3
v_gene: TRBV7-3
CDR3aa: CASSLTSGPDTQYF

j_gene: TRBJ2-7
v_gene: TRBV6-4
CDR3aa: CAIPFYEQYF

j_gene: TRBJ2-5
v_gene: TRBV4-2
CDR3aa: CASSQPTQSGLETQYF

j_gene: TRBJ2-5
v_gene: TRBV7-9
CDR3aa: CASSTGQGREETQYF

j_gene: TRBJ2-1
v_gene: TRBV19
CDR3aa: CASLPGRGRSNEQFF

j_gene: TRBJ1-6
v_gene: TRBV6-5
CDR3aa: CASSSVGNSPLHF

j_gene: TRBJ2-7
v_gene: TRBV2
CDR3aa: CAGSGTGSFYEQYF

j_gene: TRBJ2-5
v_gene: TRBV30
CDR3aa: CAWTLPRVGAEETQYF

j_gene: TRBJ1-6
v_gene: TRBV30
CDR3aa: CAWRYREVYNSPLHF

j_gene: TRBJ1-2
v_gene: TRBV30
CDR3aa: CACPPSTGGDYGYTF

j_gene: TRBJ1-2
v_gene: TRBV28
CDR3aa: CASSLFPPSGYTF

j_gene: TRBJ1-3
v_gene: TRBV3-1/TRBV3-2
CDR3aa: CASSPWGNTIYF

j_gene: TRBJ1-2
v_gene: TRBV12-3/TRBV12-4
CDR3aa: CASSLVGEGYTF

j_gene: TRBJ2-4
v_gene: TRBV12-3/TRBV12-4
CDR3aa: CASKIAGMYIQYF

j_gene: TRBJ1-2
v_gene: TRBV6-5
CDR3aa: CASSPTGNYGYTF